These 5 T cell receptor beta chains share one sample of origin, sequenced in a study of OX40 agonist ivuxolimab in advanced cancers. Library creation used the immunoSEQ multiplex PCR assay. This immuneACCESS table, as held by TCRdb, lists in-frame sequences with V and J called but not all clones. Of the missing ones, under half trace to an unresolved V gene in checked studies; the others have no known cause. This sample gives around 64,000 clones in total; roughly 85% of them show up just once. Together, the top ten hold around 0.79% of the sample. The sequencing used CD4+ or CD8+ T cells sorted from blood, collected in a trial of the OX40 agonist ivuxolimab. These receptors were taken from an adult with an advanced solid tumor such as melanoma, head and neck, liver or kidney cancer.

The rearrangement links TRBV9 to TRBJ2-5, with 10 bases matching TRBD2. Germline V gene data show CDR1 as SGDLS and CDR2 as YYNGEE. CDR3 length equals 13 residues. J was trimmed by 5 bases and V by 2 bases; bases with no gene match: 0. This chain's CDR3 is CASSVSGRETQYF. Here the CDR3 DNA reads TGTGCCAGCAGCGTTAGCGGGAGGGAGACCCAGTACTTC.

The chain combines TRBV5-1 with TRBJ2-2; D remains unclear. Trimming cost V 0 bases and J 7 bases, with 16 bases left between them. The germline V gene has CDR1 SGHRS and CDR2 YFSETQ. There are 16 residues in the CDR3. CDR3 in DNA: TGCGCCAGCAGCTTGGGTGTAGCCCGACAAGACGGGGAGCTGTTTTTT. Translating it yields CASSLGVARQDGELFF. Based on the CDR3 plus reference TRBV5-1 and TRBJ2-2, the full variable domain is KAGVTQTPRYLIKTRGQQVTLSCSPISGHRSVSWYQQTPGQGLQFLFEYFSETQRNKGNFPGRFSGRQFSNSRSEMNVSTLELGDSALYLCASSLGVARQDGELFFGEGSRLTVL.

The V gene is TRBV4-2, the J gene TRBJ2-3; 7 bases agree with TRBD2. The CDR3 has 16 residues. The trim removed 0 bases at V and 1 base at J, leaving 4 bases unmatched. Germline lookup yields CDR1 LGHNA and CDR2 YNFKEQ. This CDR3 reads CASSQELAIGTDTQYF. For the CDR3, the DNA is TGTGCCAGCAGCCAAGAACTAGCGATTGGCACAGATACGCAGTATTTT.

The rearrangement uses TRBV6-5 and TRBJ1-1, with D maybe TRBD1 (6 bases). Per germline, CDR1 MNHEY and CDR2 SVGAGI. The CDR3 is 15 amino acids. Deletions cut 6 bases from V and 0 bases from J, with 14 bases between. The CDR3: CASRPLDSMNTEAFF. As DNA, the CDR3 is TGTGCCAGCAGACCCCTGGACAGCATGAACACTGAAGCTTTCTTT.

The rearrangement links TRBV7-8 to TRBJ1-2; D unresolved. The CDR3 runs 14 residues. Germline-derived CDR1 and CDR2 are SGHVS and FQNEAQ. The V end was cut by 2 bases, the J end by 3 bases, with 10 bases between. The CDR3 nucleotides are TGTGCCAGCAGCTTAAATCCGGGAGACTATGGCTACACCTTC. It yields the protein CASSLNPGDYGYTF.